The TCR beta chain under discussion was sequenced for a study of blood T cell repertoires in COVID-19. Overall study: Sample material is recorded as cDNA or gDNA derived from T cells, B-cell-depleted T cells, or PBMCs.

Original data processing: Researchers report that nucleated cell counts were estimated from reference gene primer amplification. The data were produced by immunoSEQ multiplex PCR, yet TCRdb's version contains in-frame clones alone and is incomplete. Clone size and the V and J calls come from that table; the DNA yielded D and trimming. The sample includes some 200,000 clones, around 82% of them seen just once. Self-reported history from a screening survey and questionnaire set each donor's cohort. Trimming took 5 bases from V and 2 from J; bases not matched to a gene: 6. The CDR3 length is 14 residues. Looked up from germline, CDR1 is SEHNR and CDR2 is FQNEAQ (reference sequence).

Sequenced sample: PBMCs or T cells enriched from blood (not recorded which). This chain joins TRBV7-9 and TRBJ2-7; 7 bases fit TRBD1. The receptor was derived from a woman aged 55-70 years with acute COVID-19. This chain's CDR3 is CASSPRQGPYEQYF. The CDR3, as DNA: TGTGCCAGCAGCCCACGACAGGGACCCTACGAGCAGTACTTC.